The clone carrying this T cell receptor (beta chain) occurred a few times. Amplification yielded TCR beta CDR3 regions, with RNA transcripts as the source. With the HTBI primer set, the TCR CDR3 went through a first round of RT-PCR. Using its own MiXCR run on the multiplex PCR reads, TCRdb lists one record per CDR3 protein. The sample has around 340,000 distinct CDR3 sequences, roughly 18% seen once. This sample stems from a study of T cells in Graves' hyperthyroidism and ophthalmopathy. In the study overall: Initial diagnosis, before any treatment, was when peripheral blood was collected.

The V end lost 6 bases, the J end lost 5 bases, and 17 bases lay between the germline ends. CDR3 length: 15 residues. Germline V gene lookup returns CDR1 MNHEY and CDR2 SVGEGT. Sequencing input: blood. This receptor was identified in a woman aged 40 to 50 with Graves' ophthalmopathy. The chain combines TRBV6-2 or TRBV6-3 with TRBJ2-4; either TRBD1 or TRBD2 may fit D (5 bases each). The CDR3 is CASRKAGTSENIQYF. The CDR3 coding sequence is TGTGCCAGCAGAAAGGCCGGGACCTCGGAAAACATTCAGTACTTC.